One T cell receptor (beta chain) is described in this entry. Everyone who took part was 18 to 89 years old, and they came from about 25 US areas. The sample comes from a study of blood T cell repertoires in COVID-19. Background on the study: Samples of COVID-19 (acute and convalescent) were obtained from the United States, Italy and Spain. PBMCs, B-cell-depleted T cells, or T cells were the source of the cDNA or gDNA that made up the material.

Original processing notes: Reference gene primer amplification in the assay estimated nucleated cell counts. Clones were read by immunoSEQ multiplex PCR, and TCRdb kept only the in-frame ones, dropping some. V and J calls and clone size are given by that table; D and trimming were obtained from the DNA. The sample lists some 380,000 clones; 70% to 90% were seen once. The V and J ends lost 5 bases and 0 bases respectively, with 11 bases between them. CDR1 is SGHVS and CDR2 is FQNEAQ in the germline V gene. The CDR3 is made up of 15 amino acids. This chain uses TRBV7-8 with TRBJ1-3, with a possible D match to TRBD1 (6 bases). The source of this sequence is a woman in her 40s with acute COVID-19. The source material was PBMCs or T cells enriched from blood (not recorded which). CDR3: CASSMTGNSGNTIYF. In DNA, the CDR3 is TGTGCCAGCAGCATGACAGGAAACTCTGGAAACACCATATATTTT.